Below, 8 T cell receptor beta chains from the same sample are listed, as sequenced in a study of identical twins. One entry per CDR3 protein, called by TCRdb with MiXCR from the 5' RACE reads. The sample lists approximately 670,000 distinct CDR3 sequences; roughly 6.2% were seen once. The sample consisted of naive T cells sorted from blood. The source is a man aged 18 to 35 in good health.

There are many counts of this clonotype. The CDR3 DNA reads as TGTGCCAGCGGAGATCGGGAGGAGCTGTTTTTT. This sequence encodes CASGDREELFF. This chain links TRBV3-1 with TRBJ2-2; D is possibly TRBD2 (5 bases). The ends were cut back, 8 bases at V and 10 bases at J, with 11 bases in the middle. Per the germline V gene, CDR1 is LGHDT and CDR2 is YNNKEL (reference sequence). The CDR3 totals 11 residues.

The rearrangement joins TRBV4-2 to TRBJ1-5; 11 bases match TRBD1. Germline CDR1 and CDR2: LGHNA and YNFKEQ. With V trimmed by 0 bases and J by 6 bases, 10 bases remained unmatched. CDR3 length: 18 amino acids. DNA of the CDR3: TGTGCCAGCAGCCAAGAATTTAAAGGACAGGGGGCCGGTCAGCCCCAGCATTTT. Its translation is CASSQEFKGQGAGQPQHF.

This clonotype was found a few times. The gene calls are TRBV5-1 and TRBJ1-2, with D possibly TRBD1 on 5 matching bases. Trimming took 4 bases from V and 4 from J, leaving 17 bases between them. CDR1 and CDR2 from the germline V gene are SGHRS and YFSETQ. The CDR3 loop spans 15 amino acids. The CDR3 sequence: CASSLEGITAYGYTF. CDR3 coding DNA: TGCGCCAGCAGCCTCGAGGGGATCACAGCCTATGGCTACACCTTC.

This clonotype showed up just a few times. The chain combines TRBV5-1 with TRBJ2-1, with TRBD2 matching over 9 bases. This CDR3 is built from 18 residues. CDR1 SGHRS and CDR2 YFSETQ come from the germline V gene. Unmatched junction bases numbered 14, after V lost 2 bases and J lost 5 bases. CDR3 protein: CASSLELTSGKKNNEQFF. The CDR3 nucleotides read TGCGCCAGCAGCTTAGAACTGACTAGCGGAAAAAAGAACAATGAGCAGTTCTTC.

This clonotype was detected many times. The chain is built from TRBV6-1 and TRBJ2-5, with D possibly being TRBD2 (6 bases). Per germline, CDR1 MNHNS and CDR2 SASEGT. Deletions cut 6 bases from V and 13 bases from J, with 12 bases between. This CDR3 spans 10 amino acids. Here the CDR3 DNA reads TGTGCCAGCAGCAACCGGGACTCGTACTTC. Translation: CASSNRDSYF.

This clonotype came up many times. The V call is TRBV20-1, the J call TRBJ1-3; D unresolved. CDR1 and CDR2 (germline): DFQATT, SNEGSKA (reference sequence). The CDR3 loop spans 12 amino acids. Trimming shortened V by 4 bases and J by 4 bases, and 8 bases separated the two germline ends. The CDR3 loop is CSATVGGNTIYF. The CDR3 DNA sequence: TGCAGTGCTACTGTAGGAGGAAACACCATATATTTT.

A few counts support this clonotype. The J gene is TRBJ2-1, the V gene TRBV15; 11 bases align to TRBD2. Germline V gene data show CDR1 as LNHNV and CDR2 as YYDKDF (reference sequence). This CDR3 region has 22 residues. With 0 bases clipped from V and 0 bases from J, the junction kept 16 bases outside the gene matches. This CDR3 is CATSRDFSDLAGGYHSYNEQFF. CDR3 sequence (DNA): TGTGCCACCAGCAGAGACTTTTCCGATCTAGCGGGAGGATACCACTCCTACAATGAGCAGTTCTTC.

This clonotype was counted at least ten times. The V and J genes are TRBV5-6 and TRBJ2-7; the match to TRBD2 covers 8 bases. V gave up 0 bases and J gave up 3 bases; unmatched junction bases: 8. The germline CDR1 and CDR2 sequences are SGHDT and YYEEEE. CDR3 size: 16 residues. The DNA for the CDR3 is TGTGCCAGCAGCTTGGATCCTAGCGGGTTAAACTACGAGCAGTACTTC. This translates into CASSLDPSGLNYEQYF.